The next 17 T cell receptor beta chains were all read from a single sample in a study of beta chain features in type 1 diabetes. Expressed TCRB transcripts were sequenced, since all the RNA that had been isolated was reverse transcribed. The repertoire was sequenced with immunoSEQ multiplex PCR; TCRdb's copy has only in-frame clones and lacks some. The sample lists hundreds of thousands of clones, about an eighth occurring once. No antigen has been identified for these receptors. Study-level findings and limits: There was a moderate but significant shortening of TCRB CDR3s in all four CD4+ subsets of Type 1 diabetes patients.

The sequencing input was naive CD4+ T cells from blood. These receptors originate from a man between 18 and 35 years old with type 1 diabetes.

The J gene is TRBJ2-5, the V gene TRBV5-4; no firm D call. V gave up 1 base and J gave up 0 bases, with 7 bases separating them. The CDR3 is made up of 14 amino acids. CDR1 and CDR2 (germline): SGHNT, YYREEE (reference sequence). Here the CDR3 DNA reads TGTGCCAGCAGCTTGCGTCCTAACCAAGAGACCCAGTACTTC. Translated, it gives CASSLRPNQETQYF.

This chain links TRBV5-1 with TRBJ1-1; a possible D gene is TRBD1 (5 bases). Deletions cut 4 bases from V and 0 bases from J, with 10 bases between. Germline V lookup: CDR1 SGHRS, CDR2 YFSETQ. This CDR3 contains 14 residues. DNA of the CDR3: TGCGCCAGCAGCCTAGGGACGTTGAACACTGAAGCTTTCTTT. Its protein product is CASSLGTLNTEAFF. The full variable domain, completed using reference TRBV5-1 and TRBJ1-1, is KAGVTQTPRYLIKTRGQQVTLSCSPISGHRSVSWYQQTPGQGLQFLFEYFSETQRNKGNFPGRFSGRQFSNSRSEMNVSTLELGDSALYLCASSLGTLNTEAFFGQGTRLTVV.

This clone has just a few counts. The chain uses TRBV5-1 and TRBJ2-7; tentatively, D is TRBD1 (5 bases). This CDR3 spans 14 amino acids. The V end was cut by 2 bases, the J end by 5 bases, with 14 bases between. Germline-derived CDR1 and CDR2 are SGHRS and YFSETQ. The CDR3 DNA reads TGCGCCAGCAGCTTCAGGACACCGCCAAACGAGCAGTACTTC. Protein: CASSFRTPPNEQYF.

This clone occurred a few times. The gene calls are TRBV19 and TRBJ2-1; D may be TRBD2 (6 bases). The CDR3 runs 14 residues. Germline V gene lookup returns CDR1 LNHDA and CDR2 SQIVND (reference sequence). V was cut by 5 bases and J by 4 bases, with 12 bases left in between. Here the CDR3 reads CASSSPGLYNEQFF. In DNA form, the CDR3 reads TGTGCCAGTAGTTCACCGGGACTGTACAATGAGCAGTTCTTC.

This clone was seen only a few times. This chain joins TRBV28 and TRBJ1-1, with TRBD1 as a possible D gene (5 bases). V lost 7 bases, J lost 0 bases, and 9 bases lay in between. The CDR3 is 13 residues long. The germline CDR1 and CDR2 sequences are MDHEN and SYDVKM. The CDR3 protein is CASTSTVNTEAFF. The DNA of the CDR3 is TGTGCCAGCACCTCGACAGTGAACACTGAAGCTTTCTTT.

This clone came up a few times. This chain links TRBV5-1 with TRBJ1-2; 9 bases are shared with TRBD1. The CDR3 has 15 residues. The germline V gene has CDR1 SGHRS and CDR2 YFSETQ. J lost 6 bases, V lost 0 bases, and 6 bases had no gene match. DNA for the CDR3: TGCGCCAGCAGCTTGGGGACAGGGGATCTAAATGGCTACACCTTC. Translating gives CASSLGTGDLNGYTF.

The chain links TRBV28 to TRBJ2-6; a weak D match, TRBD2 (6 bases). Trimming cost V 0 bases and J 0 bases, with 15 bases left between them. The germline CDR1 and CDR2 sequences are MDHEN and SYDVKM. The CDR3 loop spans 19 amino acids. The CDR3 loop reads CASSLWSREIGSGANVLTF. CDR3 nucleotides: TGTGCCAGCAGTTTATGGAGCCGGGAGATTGGCTCTGGGGCCAACGTCCTGACTTTC.

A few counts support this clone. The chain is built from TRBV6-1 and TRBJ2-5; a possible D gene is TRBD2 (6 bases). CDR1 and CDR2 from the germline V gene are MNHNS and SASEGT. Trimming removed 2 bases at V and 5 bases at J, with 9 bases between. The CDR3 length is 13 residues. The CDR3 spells CASSERGGETQYF. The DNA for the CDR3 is TGTGCCAGCAGTGAAAGGGGAGGCGAGACCCAGTACTTC.

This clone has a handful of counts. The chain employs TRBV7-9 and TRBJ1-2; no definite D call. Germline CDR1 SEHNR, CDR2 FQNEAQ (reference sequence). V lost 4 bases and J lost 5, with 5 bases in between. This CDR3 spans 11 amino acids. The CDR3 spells CASSSFYGYTF. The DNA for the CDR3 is TGTGCCAGCAGCTCATTTTATGGCTACACCTTC. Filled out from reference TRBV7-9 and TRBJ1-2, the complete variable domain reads DTGVSQNPRHKITKRGQNVTFRCDPISEHNRLYWYRQTLGQGPEFLTYFQNEAQLEKSRLLSDRFSAERPKGSFSTLEIQRTEQGDSAMYLCASSSFYGYTFGSGTRLTVV.

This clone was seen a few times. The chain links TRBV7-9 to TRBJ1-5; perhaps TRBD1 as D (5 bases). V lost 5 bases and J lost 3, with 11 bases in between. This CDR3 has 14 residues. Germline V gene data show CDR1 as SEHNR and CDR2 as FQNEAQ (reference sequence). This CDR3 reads CASSLGGINQPQHF. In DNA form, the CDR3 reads TGTGCCAGCAGCCTGGGGGGAATCAATCAGCCCCAGCATTTT.

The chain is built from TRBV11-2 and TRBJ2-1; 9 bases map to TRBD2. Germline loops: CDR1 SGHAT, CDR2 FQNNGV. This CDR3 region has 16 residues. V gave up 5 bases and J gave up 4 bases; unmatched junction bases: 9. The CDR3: CASSPDRGGGYNEQFF. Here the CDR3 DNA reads TGTGCCAGCAGCCCCGATCGCGGGGGGGGATACAATGAGCAGTTCTTC.

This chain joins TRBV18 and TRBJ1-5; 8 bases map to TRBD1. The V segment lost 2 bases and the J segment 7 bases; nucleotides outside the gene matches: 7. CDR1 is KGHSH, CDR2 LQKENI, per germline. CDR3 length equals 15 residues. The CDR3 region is CASSPSGQGGQPQHF. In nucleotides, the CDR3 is TGTGCCAGCTCACCAAGTGGACAGGGTGGACAGCCCCAGCATTTT.

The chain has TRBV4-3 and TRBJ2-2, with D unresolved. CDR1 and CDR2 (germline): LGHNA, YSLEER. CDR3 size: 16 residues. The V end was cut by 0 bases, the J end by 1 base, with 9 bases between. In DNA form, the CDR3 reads TGCGCCAGCAGCCAAGAACCTTCTAAGAACACCGGGGAGCTGTTTTTT. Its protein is CASSQEPSKNTGELFF.

The CDR3 here is CSIGNYEQYF. CDR3 nucleotide sequence: TGTTCGATAGGGAACTACGAGCAGTACTTC. The chain couples TRBV10-3 to TRBJ2-7, with D unresolved. The CDR3 length is 10 residues. CDR1 is ENHRY and CDR2 is SYGVKD in the germline V gene.

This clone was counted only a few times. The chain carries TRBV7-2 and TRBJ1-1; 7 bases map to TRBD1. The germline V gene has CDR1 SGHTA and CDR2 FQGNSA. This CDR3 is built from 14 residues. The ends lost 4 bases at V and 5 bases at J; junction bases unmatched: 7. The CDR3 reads CASSSHRGGTEAFF. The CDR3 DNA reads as TGTGCCAGCAGCTCGCACAGGGGTGGTACTGAAGCTTTCTTT.

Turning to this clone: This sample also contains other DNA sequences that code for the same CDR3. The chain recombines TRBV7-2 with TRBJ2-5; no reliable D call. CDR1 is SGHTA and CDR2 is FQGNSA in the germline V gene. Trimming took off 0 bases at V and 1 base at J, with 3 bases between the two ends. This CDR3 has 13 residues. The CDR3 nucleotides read TGTGCCAGCAGCTTAGCGGTCCAAGAGACCCAGTACTTC. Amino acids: CASSLAVQETQYF. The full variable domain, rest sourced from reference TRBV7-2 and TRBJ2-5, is GAGVSQSPSNKVTEKGKDVELRCDPISGHTALYWYRQSLGQGLEFLIYFQGNSAPDKSGLPSDRFSAERTGGSVSTLTIQRTQQEDSAVYLCASSLAVQETQYFGPGTRLLVL.

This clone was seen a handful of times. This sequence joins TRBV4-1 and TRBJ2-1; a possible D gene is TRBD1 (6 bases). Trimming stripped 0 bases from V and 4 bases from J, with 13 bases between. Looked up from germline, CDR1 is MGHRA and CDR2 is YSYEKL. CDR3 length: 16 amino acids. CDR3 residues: CASSQEGAGVYNEQFF. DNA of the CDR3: TGCGCCAGCAGCCAAGAGGGGGCAGGGGTTTACAATGAGCAGTTCTTC.